What follows are 24 T cell receptor beta chains derived from one specimen sequenced in a study of shared clonotypes between healthy human individuals. Repertoires were generated with immunoSEQ multiplex PCR, while TCRdb's copy carries only in-frame clones and drops some. The profile shows some 470,000 clones, roughly four fifths of them singletons. The sequenced sample consisted of PBMCs. Every receptor here comes from a woman between 35 and 50 years old in good health. Some clones in this sample may be carry-over from other donors' samples.

This clone was observed a few times. A junction end diverges from the germline sequence, so it may reflect a read error. This sequence joins TRBV27 and TRBJ2-1; D unclear. CDR1 is MNHEY, CDR2 SMNVEV, per germline (reference sequence). This CDR3 is 11 amino acids long. DNA for the CDR3: TGTGCCAGCAGTTCCTACTATGAGCAGTTCTTC. It codes for CASSSYYEQFF.

The V call is TRBV19, the J call TRBJ1-3, with D unresolved. Germline loops: CDR1 LNHDA, CDR2 SQIVND (reference sequence). This CDR3 has 13 residues. V lost 7 bases and J 0 bases, leaving 7 bases between the germline ends. This chain's CDR3 is CASKKASGNTIYF. The CDR3 DNA reads TGTGCCAGTAAAAAGGCCTCTGGAAACACCATATATTTT.

The rearrangement uses TRBV10-3 and TRBJ1-1; D is ambiguous. The V end lost 2 bases, the J end lost 6 bases, and 10 bases lay between the germline ends. This CDR3 region has 13 residues. Germline CDR1 and CDR2: ENHRY and SYGVKD. CDR3 DNA sequence: TGTGCCATCAGTGAGCTCGTTAGCTCTGAAGCTTTCTTT. Translation gives CAISELVSSEAFF.

The CDR3 loop reads CASSKRNGQYGYTF. In DNA form, the CDR3 reads TGTGCCAGCAGCAAACGTAATGGGCAATATGGCTACACCTTC. The chain has TRBV7-3 and TRBJ1-2; D not resolved. This CDR3 is 14 amino acids long. Germline V lookup: CDR1 SGHTA, CDR2 FQGTGA. Trimming removed 5 bases at V and 5 bases at J, with 15 bases between.

CDR3 bases: TGTGCCAGCAGCTTGAACAGTGGGGGGCCAGAGACCCAGTACTTC. Protein sequence: CASSLNSGGPETQYF. V is TRBV5-4 and J is TRBJ2-5, with D tentatively TRBD1 or TRBD2 (6 bases each). Germline loops: CDR1 SGHNT, CDR2 YYREEE (reference sequence). The CDR3 totals 15 residues. Trimming took 1 base from V and 4 from J, leaving 14 bases between them.

The gene calls are TRBV27 and TRBJ2-7, with D possibly TRBD1 on 5 matching bases. Deletions cut 5 bases from V and 2 bases from J, with 10 bases between. The CDR3 extends over 13 amino acids. The V gene's germline CDR1 is MNHEY and CDR2 SMNVEV (reference sequence). The DNA of the CDR3 is TGTGCCAGCAGTGAAGACAGCCCCTACGAGCAGTACTTC. Translating it yields CASSEDSPYEQYF.

The chain couples TRBV27 to TRBJ2-5; no definite D call. CDR1 and CDR2 (germline): MNHEY, SMNVEV (reference sequence). Trimming left V 6 bases short and J 5 bases short, with 19 bases between. This CDR3 region has 15 residues. This CDR3 is CASSPNPGIGETQYF. The CDR3 coding sequence is TGTGCCAGCAGCCCAAATCCGGGTATAGGGGAGACCCAGTACTTC.

The rearrangement uses TRBV10-1 and TRBJ1-4; 8 bases are shared with TRBD1. CDR1 is WNHNN, CDR2 SYGVQD, per germline (reference sequence). CDR3 length: 13 amino acids. V lost 10 bases to trimming and J lost 6 bases; unmatched junction nucleotides: 7. Written as DNA, the CDR3 is TGCGCCACCCAGGGGGCTGGGTATGAAAAACTGTTTTTT. It is translated as CATQGAGYEKLFF.

The V call is TRBV18, the J call TRBJ1-4; TRBD1 agrees at 8 bases. V trimming: 3 bases; J trimming: 0 bases; junction bases outside the gene matches: 6. Germline V lookup: CDR1 KGHSH, CDR2 LQKENI. The CDR3 is 17 amino acids. The CDR3 reads CASSPTGTGATNEKLFF. For the CDR3, the DNA is TGTGCCAGCTCACCGACCGGGACAGGAGCAACTAATGAAAAACTGTTTTTT.

V gene TRBV28 combines with J gene TRBJ1-1; no firm D call. V was cut by 6 bases and J by 11 bases, with 16 bases left in between. Germline CDR1 reads MDHEN; CDR2 reads SYDVKM. The CDR3 runs 12 residues. In DNA form, the CDR3 reads TGTGCCAGCAGCTTTGGCCCGCCGGACGCTTTCTTT. Translated, it gives CASSFGPPDAFF.

The chain joins TRBV27 to TRBJ1-1; D is undetermined. The germline V gene encodes CDR1 MNHEY and CDR2 SMNVEV (reference sequence). Between the trimmed V and J ends, which lost 3 bases and 6 bases, there was a span of 14 bases. This CDR3 comprises 14 residues. CDR3 DNA: TGTGCCAGCAGTTTCCTGGGATCGGACGCTGAAGCTTTCTTT. It specifies CASSFLGSDAEAFF.

The chain joins TRBV27 to TRBJ1-5; unclear D gene. Trimming removed 3 bases at V and 5 bases at J, with 11 bases between. The CDR3 totals 14 residues. Per germline, CDR1 MNHEY and CDR2 SMNVEV (reference sequence). CDR3 protein: CASSFNSAYQPQHF. DNA for the CDR3: TGTGCCAGCAGTTTTAACAGCGCCTATCAGCCCCAGCATTTT.

To note about this clone: The same CDR3 also results from other DNA sequences found in this sample. The chain carries TRBV18 and TRBJ1-1; 9 nucleotides match TRBD1. V was clipped by 6 bases and J by 0 bases; unmatched bases: 5. Germline CDR1 is KGHSH and CDR2 is LQKENI. The length of the CDR3 is 15 residues. CDR3 nucleotides: TGTGCCAGCTCGCCGAGGACAGGGGTGAACACTGAAGCTTTCTTT. It specifies CASSPRTGVNTEAFF.

The chain joins TRBV7-9 to TRBJ2-5; no firm D call. The DNA end lines up better with TRBJ2-7; the J call may be wrong. CDR1 and CDR2 (germline): SEHNR, FQNEAQ (reference sequence). The CDR3 consists of 14 residues. In DNA form, the CDR3 reads TGTGCCAGCAGCTTCGACGGATTGGGCTACGAGCAGTACTTC. It translates to CASSFDGLGYEQYF.

V and J are TRBV28 and TRBJ1-1; D not resolved. The CDR3 consists of 19 residues. Germline CDR1 is MDHEN and CDR2 is SYDVKM. V was cut by 5 bases and J by 1 base, with 26 bases left in between. Written as DNA, the CDR3 is TGTGCCAGCAGTGATGCCGGACTCACCCTACTAAGAAAGAACACTGAAGCTTTCTTT. Its protein is CASSDAGLTLLRKNTEAFF. Combining the CDR3 with reference TRBV28 and TRBJ1-1 gives the whole variable domain DVKVTQSSRYLVKRTGEKVFLECVQDMDHENMFWYRQDPGLGLRLIYFSYDVKMKEKGDIPEGYSVSREKKERFSLILESASTNQTSMYLCASSDAGLTLLRKNTEAFFGQGTRLTVV.

The chain has TRBV4-3 and TRBJ1-4; 7 positions match TRBD1. Trimming removed 4 bases from V and 6 bases from J; junction bases left unmatched: 5. This CDR3 comprises 14 residues. Germline V gene sequence: CDR1 LGHNA, CDR2 YSLEER. In DNA, the CDR3 is TGCGCCAGCAGCCCGGGGCAGGGGGATGAAAAACTGTTTTTT. It translates to CASSPGQGDEKLFF.

The chain has TRBV7-9 and TRBJ1-1; tentative D call: TRBD1 (6 bases). Germline CDR1 reads SEHNR; CDR2 reads FQNEAQ (reference sequence). The V and J ends lost 6 bases and 3 bases respectively, with 8 bases between them. The CDR3 covers 12 residues. DNA for the CDR3: TGTGCCAGCAGTTACAGGGACACTGAAGCTTTCTTT. Amino acid sequence: CASSYRDTEAFF.

The V and J genes are TRBV18 and TRBJ2-1; the D is unclear. The CDR3 runs 15 residues. Germline V gene lookup returns CDR1 KGHSH and CDR2 LQKENI. V lost 2 bases, J lost 5 bases, and 13 bases lay in between. The chain's CDR3 is CASSPNIRLDNEQFF. The DNA of the CDR3 is TGTGCCAGCTCACCAAATATCAGACTGGACAATGAGCAGTTCTTC.

The chain recombines TRBV4-3 with TRBJ2-7; 10 bases fit TRBD1. V shed 3 bases and J 2 bases; nucleotides not matched to a gene: 7. The CDR3 covers 16 residues. CDR1 is LGHNA and CDR2 is YSLEER in the germline V gene. The CDR3 DNA reads TGCGCCAGCAGCCACGCCGGGACAGGGGCTGCCTACGAGCAGTACTTC. It translates to CASSHAGTGAAYEQYF.

This clone was observed a few times. The CDR3 reads CASSLAPSGATDTQYF. Here the CDR3 DNA reads TGTGCCAGCAGCTTAGCTCCTAGCGGGGCCACAGATACGCAGTATTTT. The rearrangement uses TRBV7-2 and TRBJ2-3; 9 nucleotides agree with TRBD2. The junction had 3 bases not matched to a gene; V was cut back by 0 bases and J by 2 bases. The CDR3 has 16 amino acids. In germline, CDR1 is SGHTA, CDR2 FQGNSA.

The chain uses TRBV5-6 and TRBJ2-5; 11 bases agree with TRBD2. Germline CDR1 SGHDT, CDR2 YYEEEE. V lost 2 bases and J lost 0; bases outside the gene matches: 3. The CDR3 extends over 16 amino acids. In DNA, the CDR3 is TGTGCCAGCAGCTTCCGACTAGCGGGGAACCAAGAGACCCAGTACTTC. This translates into CASSFRLAGNQETQYF.

The chain combines TRBV7-9 with TRBJ2-5, with TRBD2 matching over 7 bases. The CDR3 loop spans 14 amino acids. CDR1 and CDR2 (germline): SEHNR, FQNEAQ (reference sequence). The junction had 2 bases not matched to a gene; V was cut back by 2 bases and J by 2 bases. The CDR3 sequence: CASSLSSGQETQYF. In DNA, the CDR3 is TGTGCCAGCAGCTTATCTAGCGGACAAGAGACCCAGTACTTC. Variable domain in full (rest from reference TRBV7-9 and TRBJ2-5): DTGVSQNPRHKITKRGQNVTFRCDPISEHNRLYWYRQTLGQGPEFLTYFQNEAQLEKSRLLSDRFSAERPKGSFSTLEIQRTEQGDSAMYLCASSLSSGQETQYFGPGTRLLVL.

This clone has a handful of counts. V usage is TRBV28 and J usage is TRBJ2-1; D tentatively reads TRBD1 or TRBD2 (5 bases each). This CDR3 has 15 residues. With 2 bases removed from V and 7 bases from J, the gap between germline ends came to 15 bases. Germline loops: CDR1 MDHEN, CDR2 SYDVKM. CDR3 DNA: TGTGCCAGCAGTTTAACGGGACCTATGGTAAATGAGCAGTTCTTC. Translated, it gives CASSLTGPMVNEQFF.

This clone was recorded at least ten times. The V call is TRBV6-6, the J call TRBJ1-1; no clear D. V lost 7 bases and J 3 bases, leaving 15 bases between the germline ends. Per germline, CDR1 MNHNY and CDR2 SVGAGI (reference sequence). The CDR3 spans 14 residues. The CDR3 here is CASISYPEDTEAFF. The CDR3 nucleotides are TGTGCCAGCATATCCTATCCGGAGGACACTGAAGCTTTCTTT.